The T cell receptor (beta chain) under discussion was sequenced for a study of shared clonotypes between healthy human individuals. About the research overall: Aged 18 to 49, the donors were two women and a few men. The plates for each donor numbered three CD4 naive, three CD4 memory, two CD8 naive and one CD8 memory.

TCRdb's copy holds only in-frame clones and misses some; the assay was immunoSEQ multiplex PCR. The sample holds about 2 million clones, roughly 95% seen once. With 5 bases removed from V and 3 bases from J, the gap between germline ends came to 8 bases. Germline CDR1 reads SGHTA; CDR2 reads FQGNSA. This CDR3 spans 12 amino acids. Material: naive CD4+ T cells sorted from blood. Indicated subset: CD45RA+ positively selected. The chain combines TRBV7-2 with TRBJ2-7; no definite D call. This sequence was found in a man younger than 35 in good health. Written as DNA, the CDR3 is TGTGCCAGCAGCCGTAACGACTACGAGCAGTACTTC. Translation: CASSRNDYEQYF.